The source of this TCR beta chain is a study of T cells in Graves' hyperthyroidism and ophthalmopathy. The study's findings and limits: Blood held most thyroid clonotypes expanded above 0.001 frequency.

About this clonotype itself: The target antigen is unknown.

In germline, CDR1 is DFQATT, CDR2 SNEGSKA (reference sequence). There are 15 residues in the CDR3. Unmatched junction bases numbered 11, after V lost 4 bases and J lost 5 bases. Amplified TCR beta CDR3 regions came from RNA transcripts. The HTBI primer set drove a first-round RT-PCR of the TCR CDR3. One entry per CDR3 protein, called by TCRdb with MiXCR from the multiplex PCR reads. This table has 700,000 to 850,000 distinct CDR3 sequences, under 45% appearing once. Hyperthyroidism of Graves' type that showed no ophthalmopathy progression within 18 months was stable. Fresh 10 ml peripheral blood yielded PBMCs.

The receptor was isolated from a woman between 40 and 50 years old with Graves' hyperthyroidism. Sequenced sample: blood. The chain uses TRBV20-1 and TRBJ1-5, with 7 bases lining up with TRBD1. DNA for the CDR3: TGCAGTGCTACAACAGGGGCGGGTACCGATCAGCCCCAGCATTTT. Translating gives CSATTGAGTDQPQHF.